This TCR beta chain was found in a study of T cell responses to AZD1222 COVID-19 vaccine. Assay used: immunoSEQ multiplex PCR; TCRdb lists only in-frame clones, some missing. The sample lists around 100,000 clones, approximately 89% occurring once. The germline gives CDR1 MGHRA, CDR2 YSYEKL. V lost 4 bases to trimming and J lost 6 bases; unmatched junction nucleotides: 9. The CDR3 is made up of 16 amino acids. The chain joins TRBV4-1 to TRBJ2-1; 10 bases fit TRBD2. This sequence originates from an adult in good health. The sample consisted of peripheral blood, taken on day 0 of AZD1222 vaccination. The CDR3 region has the DNA TGCGCCAGCAGCCCGTTAGCGGGGGGCCCTTTCAATGAGCAGTTCTTC. Its protein product is CASSPLAGGPFNEQFF.